This is a list of T cell receptor beta chains from one sample in a study of cytomegalovirus exposure and HLA in healthy donors. Here immunoSEQ multiplex PCR was the method, and the copy in TCRdb shows in-frame clones only, minus some. The sample consists of 180,000 or so clones, 76% of them appearing once. Sequencing input: PBMCs. All receptors derive from a man aged 18-30 years in good health and CMV-seronegative. The CDR3 runs from the conserved cysteine through the conserved F or W. Fields, in order: V gene, J gene, clone size, D gene, CDR3 protein, CDR3 DNA. D genes are given only for firm matches. Clone size is stated in some rows and not others, as once, few, many or a class when expanded.

V gene: TRBV5-1; J gene: TRBJ2-1; clone size: -; D gene: -; CDR3 protein: CASSLKPGGSYEQFF; CDR3 DNA: TGCGCCAGCAGCTTGAAACCCGGCGGCAGTTATGAGCAGTTCTTC
V gene: TRBV6-1; J gene: TRBJ1-5; clone size: -; D gene: -; CDR3 protein: CASSESGLSNQPQHF; CDR3 DNA: TGTGCCAGCAGTGAATCGGGTCTTAGCAATCAGCCCCAGCATTTT
V gene: TRBV28; J gene: TRBJ2-5; clone size: -; D gene: TRBD2; CDR3 protein: CASSSGASGDQETQYF; CDR3 DNA: TGTGCCAGCAGCTCCGGGGCTAGCGGGGATCAAGAGACCCAGTACTTC
V gene: TRBV10-3; J gene: TRBJ2-1; clone size: few; D gene: TRBD2; CDR3 protein: CAISDTSGGANEQFF; CDR3 DNA: TGTGCCATCAGTGATACAAGCGGGGGGGCCAATGAGCAGTTCTTC
V gene: TRBV30; J gene: TRBJ2-1; clone size: -; D gene: -; CDR3 protein: CAWSVPPSGQGFF; CDR3 DNA: TGTGCCTGGAGTGTACCCCCAAGCGGGCAAGGGTTCTTC
V gene: TRBV6-5; J gene: TRBJ1-2; clone size: few; D gene: -; CDR3 protein: CASSYSGRYTF; CDR3 DNA: TGTGCCAGCAGTTACTCTGGGCGCTACACCTTC
V gene: TRBV6-1; J gene: TRBJ1-6; clone size: -; D gene: -; CDR3 protein: CASASRPSGGAPLHF; CDR3 DNA: TGTGCCAGCGCCTCCCGACCCAGCGGCGGGGCACCCCTCCACTTT
V gene: TRBV7-2; J gene: TRBJ2-4; clone size: -; D gene: -; CDR3 protein: CASSSTPRRDIQYF; CDR3 DNA: TGTGCCAGCAGCTCTACTCCCCGCAGGGACATTCAGTACTTC
V gene: TRBV9; J gene: TRBJ2-3; clone size: -; D gene: TRBD2; CDR3 protein: CASILVLASTDTQYF; CDR3 DNA: TGTGCCAGCATCCTTGTACTAGCGAGCACAGATACGCAGTATTTT
V gene: TRBV29-1; J gene: TRBJ2-7; clone size: -; D gene: -; CDR3 protein: CSVEDSEQYF; CDR3 DNA: TGCAGCGTTGAGGACTCCGAGCAGTACTTC
V gene: TRBV5-4; J gene: TRBJ2-5; clone size: few; D gene: TRBD2; CDR3 protein: CASSQTSGRETQYF; CDR3 DNA: TGTGCCAGCAGCCAGACTAGCGGGAGAGAGACCCAGTACTTC
V gene: TRBV5-1; J gene: TRBJ2-7; clone size: -; D gene: TRBD2; CDR3 protein: CASSFGSGGADYEQYF; CDR3 DNA: TGCGCCAGCAGCTTTGGTAGCGGGGGGGCCGACTACGAGCAGTACTTC
V gene: TRBV7-9; J gene: TRBJ2-1; clone size: -; D gene: TRBD2; CDR3 protein: CASSSQRGGRSEQFF; CDR3 DNA: TGTGCCAGCAGCTCTCAGCGGGGGGGCCGAAGTGAGCAGTTCTTC
V gene: TRBV7-9; J gene: TRBJ2-3; clone size: -; D gene: TRBD2; CDR3 protein: CASSLTSGITDTQYF; CDR3 DNA: TGTGCCAGCAGCTTAACTAGCGGGATCACAGATACGCAGTATTTT
V gene: TRBV5-1; J gene: TRBJ1-1; clone size: -; D gene: -; CDR3 protein: CASSWRIQGNTEAFF; CDR3 DNA: TGCGCCAGCAGCTGGCGAATACAGGGGAACACTGAAGCTTTCTTT
V gene: TRBV10-3; J gene: TRBJ2-5; clone size: -; D gene: TRBD2; CDR3 protein: CAISDVAGAFETQYF; CDR3 DNA: TGTGCCATCAGTGACGTAGCGGGGGCGTTTGAGACCCAGTACTTC
V gene: TRBV4-2; J gene: TRBJ1-6; clone size: -; D gene: -; CDR3 protein: CASSQDPGLPSSYNSPLHF; CDR3 DNA: TGTGCCAGCAGCCAGGATCCGGGACTCCCGAGCTCCTATAATTCACCCCTCCACTTT
V gene: TRBV7-9; J gene: TRBJ2-7; clone size: -; D gene: -; CDR3 protein: CASSLDRANYEQYF; CDR3 DNA: TGTGCCAGCAGCCTCGACAGAGCCAACTACGAGCAGTACTTC
V gene: TRBV27; J gene: TRBJ2-2; clone size: -; D gene: TRBD1; CDR3 protein: CASSTHPNRDRKGTGELFF; CDR3 DNA: TGTGCCAGCAGCACACACCCCAACCGGGACAGGAAGGGCACCGGGGAGCTGTTTTTT
V gene: TRBV9; J gene: TRBJ2-2; clone size: -; D gene: TRBD2; CDR3 protein: CASRPGEGSPGELFF; CDR3 DNA: TGTGCCAGCAGGCCGGGGGAGGGGAGCCCCGGGGAGCTGTTTTTT
V gene: TRBV28; J gene: TRBJ2-3; clone size: -; D gene: -; CDR3 protein: CATTGMPDTQYF; CDR3 DNA: TGTGCCACCACGGGGATGCCAGATACGCAGTATTTT
V gene: TRBV19; J gene: TRBJ1-3; clone size: few; D gene: -; CDR3 protein: CASSIGPRTDSGNTIYF; CDR3 DNA: TGTGCCAGTAGTATTGGTCCTCGGACTGACTCTGGAAACACCATATATTTT
V gene: TRBV5-1; J gene: TRBJ2-7; clone size: -; D gene: TRBD1; CDR3 protein: CASSLAKTGCEQYF; CDR3 DNA: TGCGCCAGCAGCTTGGCCAAGACAGGGTGCGAGCAGTACTTC
V gene: TRBV7-8; J gene: TRBJ2-3; clone size: few; D gene: -; CDR3 protein: CASSLARQTESTQYF; CDR3 DNA: TGTGCCAGCAGCTTAGCCCGCCAGACAGAGTCTACGCAGTATTTT
V gene: TRBV19; J gene: TRBJ2-7; clone size: -; D gene: -; CDR3 protein: CASSISRDPSYEQYF; CDR3 DNA: TGTGCCAGTAGTATTAGCAGGGATCCATCCTACGAGCAGTACTTC
V gene: TRBV5-4; J gene: TRBJ2-2; clone size: -; D gene: -; CDR3 protein: CASSPTGTGELFF; CDR3 DNA: TGTGCCAGCAGCCCTACAGGGACCGGGGAGCTGTTTTTT
V gene: TRBV30; J gene: TRBJ1-4; clone size: -; D gene: -; CDR3 protein: CAWREQAKWGKLFF; CDR3 DNA: TGTGCCTGGAGGGAACAGGCAAAATGGGGAAAACTGTTTTTT
V gene: TRBV2; J gene: TRBJ1-6; clone size: -; D gene: TRBD1; CDR3 protein: CASSGAGGGRNNSPLHF; CDR3 DNA: TGTGCCAGCAGTGGGGCAGGGGGCGGACGAAATAATTCACCCCTCCACTTT
V gene: TRBV2; J gene: TRBJ1-2; clone size: -; D gene: TRBD1; CDR3 protein: CASSDDRGRLGGYTF; CDR3 DNA: TGTGCCAGCAGTGACGACAGGGGGCGCCTCGGTGGCTACACCTTC
V gene: TRBV6-1; J gene: TRBJ2-5; clone size: -; D gene: TRBD2; CDR3 protein: CASSGLAGGPQETQYF; CDR3 DNA: TGTGCCAGCAGTGGACTAGCGGGAGGACCTCAGGAGACCCAGTACTTC
V gene: TRBV27; J gene: TRBJ1-1; clone size: -; D gene: -; CDR3 protein: CASSWDRGGYTEAFF; CDR3 DNA: TGTGCCAGCAGTTGGGACCGGGGAGGGTACACTGAAGCTTTCTTT
V gene: TRBV7-9; J gene: TRBJ2-7; clone size: once; D gene: -; CDR3 protein: CASSPMDSFYEQYF; CDR3 DNA: TGTGCCAGCAGCCCCATGGACAGCTTCTACGAGCAGTACTTC
V gene: TRBV7-9; J gene: TRBJ2-7; clone size: -; D gene: -; CDR3 protein: CASSSRSGVGSYEQYF; CDR3 DNA: TGTGCCAGCAGCTCCAGGTCAGGGGTCGGGTCCTACGAGCAGTACTTC
V gene: TRBV28; J gene: TRBJ1-2; clone size: -; D gene: -; CDR3 protein: CASSFGVYGYTF; CDR3 DNA: TGTGCCAGCAGTTTTGGAGTTTATGGCTACACCTTC
V gene: TRBV29-1; J gene: TRBJ1-1; clone size: -; D gene: -; CDR3 protein: CSAGSHGRREAFF; CDR3 DNA: TGCAGCGCCGGATCCCATGGGAGACGGGAAGCTTTCTTT
V gene: TRBV6-1; J gene: TRBJ1-1; clone size: -; D gene: -; CDR3 protein: CASTPNRGQNTEAFF; CDR3 DNA: TGTGCCAGCACCCCGAATAGGGGACAGAACACTGAAGCTTTCTTT
V gene: TRBV9; J gene: TRBJ2-7; clone size: -; D gene: -; CDR3 protein: CASSGVSGYEQYF; CDR3 DNA: TGTGCCAGCAGCGGAGTGTCAGGGTACGAGCAGTACTTC
V gene: TRBV7-9; J gene: TRBJ2-1; clone size: -; D gene: TRBD2; CDR3 protein: CASSLVRLAGGDEQFF; CDR3 DNA: TGTGCCAGCAGCTTAGTCCGACTAGCGGGAGGGGATGAGCAGTTCTTC
V gene: TRBV30; J gene: TRBJ1-6; clone size: -; D gene: -; CDR3 protein: CAWSVQGNSPLHF; CDR3 DNA: TGTGCCTGGAGTGTCCAGGGTAATTCACCCCTCCACTTT
V gene: TRBV5-1; J gene: TRBJ2-5; clone size: -; D gene: TRBD1; CDR3 protein: CASSLGQGYQETQYF; CDR3 DNA: TGCGCCAGCAGCTTAGGACAGGGGTACCAAGAGACCCAGTACTTC
V gene: TRBV2; J gene: TRBJ2-3; clone size: -; D gene: TRBD1; CDR3 protein: CASNRDSPTDTQYF; CDR3 DNA: TGTGCCAGCAACCGGGACAGCCCCACAGATACGCAGTATTTT
V gene: TRBV19; J gene: TRBJ2-3; clone size: once; D gene: TRBD2; CDR3 protein: CASSARGSGTTQNTQYF; CDR3 DNA: TGTGCCAGTAGTGCTCGAGGTAGCGGGACAACGCAGAATACGCAGTATTTT
V gene: TRBV6-1; J gene: TRBJ1-5; clone size: -; D gene: TRBD1; CDR3 protein: CASSEAAGGTQPQHF; CDR3 DNA: TGTGCCAGCAGTGAAGCGGCAGGGGGCACTCAGCCCCAGCATTTT
V gene: TRBV28; J gene: TRBJ2-1; clone size: few; D gene: TRBD2; CDR3 protein: CASSRLAVYNEQFF; CDR3 DNA: TGTGCCAGCAGTAGACTAGCGGTTTACAATGAGCAGTTCTTC
V gene: TRBV7-6; J gene: TRBJ2-3; clone size: once; D gene: TRBD2; CDR3 protein: CASSLGLAGDTQYF; CDR3 DNA: TGTGCCAGCAGCCTTGGACTAGCAGGGGATACGCAGTATTTT
V gene: TRBV7-9; J gene: TRBJ1-2; clone size: -; D gene: TRBD1; CDR3 protein: CASSQDKVRQGVYGYTF; CDR3 DNA: TGTGCCAGCAGTCAAGATAAAGTTCGACAGGGAGTCTATGGCTACACCTTC
V gene: TRBV28; J gene: TRBJ1-3; clone size: few; D gene: -; CDR3 protein: CASSLLAGVGNTIYF; CDR3 DNA: TGTGCCAGCAGTTTATTGGCGGGGGTGGGAAACACCATATATTTT
V gene: TRBV5-1; J gene: TRBJ2-5; clone size: -; D gene: -; CDR3 protein: CASSLQRSLGETQYF; CDR3 DNA: TGCGCCAGCAGCTTACAGCGGTCCCTCGGGGAGACCCAGTACTTC